These T cell receptor beta chains were read from a single sample in a study of shared clonotypes between healthy human individuals. Only in-frame clones appear in the TCRdb table, and some are missing; sequencing was by immunoSEQ multiplex PCR. The sample yields about 330,000 clones, roughly 84% seen once. Sequenced: memory CD8+ T cells sorted from blood. These receptors were taken from a man aged 18-30 years in good health. Both conserved end residues are part of each CDR3. Fields, in order: V gene, D gene, J gene, clone size, CDR3 protein, CDR3 DNA. D genes are given only for firm matches. Part of the rows lack a size; the others show once, few, many or a class for expanded clones.

TRBV6-5	NA	TRBJ2-7	once	CASSYGSGGPYEQYF	TGTGCCAGCAGTTACGGTTCGGGCGGGCCCTACGAGCAGTACTTC
TRBV29-1	NA	TRBJ2-2	few	CSVGSGIGNTGELFF	TGCAGCGTTGGTTCAGGGATCGGGAACACCGGGGAGCTGTTTTTT
TRBV4-2	TRBD2	TRBJ2-1	NA	CASSLGRADNEQFF	TGTGCCAGCAGCCTGGGGAGGGCTGACAATGAGCAGTTCTTC
TRBV13	TRBD1	TRBJ1-2	NA	CASSPDRGKDGYTF	TGTGCCAGCAGCCCTGACAGGGGAAAGGATGGCTACACCTTC
TRBV11-2	NA	TRBJ1-4	NA	CASSLGGENEKLFF	TGTGCCAGCAGCTTGGGGGGGGAAAATGAAAAACTGTTTTTT
TRBV11-2	TRBD2	TRBJ2-3	once	CASSRGWEGYGDTQYF	TGTGCCAGCAGCCGTGGGTGGGAGGGTTATGGAGATACGCAGTATTTT
TRBV11-3	NA	TRBJ2-3	NA	CASSSYESGQITDTQYF	TGTGCCAGCAGCTCCTACGAGAGCGGACAAATCACAGATACGCAGTATTTT
TRBV2	NA	TRBJ1-5	NA	CARAGERSDQPQHF	TGTGCCAGGGCAGGGGAAAGGAGCGATCAGCCCCAGCATTTT
TRBV5-1	TRBD1	TRBJ1-1	NA	CASSYRTGEGFAEAFF	TGCGCCAGCAGCTATCGGACAGGGGAGGGTTTCGCTGAAGCTTTCTTT
TRBV5-1	NA	TRBJ2-3	NA	CASSSTQNTDTQYF	TGCGCCAGCAGCTCGACTCAGAACACAGATACGCAGTATTTT
TRBV2	NA	TRBJ2-3	NA	CASTDSAGMTPTDTQYF	TGTGCCAGCACCGACTCGGCGGGGATGACGCCCACAGATACGCAGTATTTT
TRBV30	TRBD1	TRBJ1-2	NA	CACAGTGNYGYTF	TGTGCCTGTGCCGGGACAGGGAACTATGGCTACACCTTC
TRBV10-1	NA	TRBJ1-1	NA	CASSLVSAPNTEAFF	TGCGCCAGCAGTTTGGTCTCGGCGCCGAACACTGAAGCTTTCTTT
TRBV30	NA	TRBJ2-7	NA	CAWSVLGGSEQYF	TGTGCCTGGAGTGTACTAGGAGGCTCCGAGCAGTACTTC
TRBV10-3	TRBD2	TRBJ2-3	NA	CAISEISGATDTQYF	TGTGCCATCAGTGAGATTAGCGGGGCGACAGATACGCAGTATTTT
TRBV28	NA	TRBJ2-7	once	CASSLVDGSREQYF	TGTGCCAGCAGTTTAGTTGACGGTAGTAGGGAGCAGTACTTC
TRBV6-5	TRBD1	TRBJ2-7	NA	CASRPGTGSYEQYF	TGTGCCAGCAGGCCCGGGACAGGGTCCTACGAGCAGTACTTC
TRBV30	NA	TRBJ1-6	NA	CAWRQGSFLAGNSPLHF	TGTGCCTGGAGACAGGGCTCCTTCCTTGCGGGAAATTCACCCCTCCACTTT
TRBV13	TRBD2	TRBJ2-7	NA	CASSLHRGGSYEQYF	TGTGCCAGCAGCCTCCACCGGGGGGGCTCCTACGAGCAGTACTTC
TRBV29-1	TRBD2	TRBJ2-1	NA	CSVEAGGVFF	TGCAGCGTTGAAGCGGGAGGTGTGTTCTTC
TRBV25-1	NA	TRBJ2-6	NA	CASSRSTGQSRANVLTF	TGTGCCAGCAGTAGGTCAACTGGACAAAGTCGGGCCAACGTCCTGACTTTC
TRBV27	NA	TRBJ2-5	NA	CASAFGGEGETQYF	TGTGCCAGCGCCTTCGGGGGCGAAGGAGAGACCCAGTACTTC
TRBV21-1	NA	TRBJ2-3	NA	CASSNRRGVTDTQYF	TGTGCCAGCAGCAATCGGCGGGGGGTAACAGATACGCAGTATTTT
TRBV5-6	NA	TRBJ2-7	NA	CASSLASIPEQYF	TGTGCCAGCAGCTTGGCATCAATCCCGGAGCAGTACTTC
TRBV12-5	TRBD2	TRBJ2-2	NA	CASLAPGLHTGELFF	TGTGCTAGCCTCGCCCCGGGACTACACACCGGGGAGCTGTTTTTT
TRBV5-1	NA	TRBJ1-1	NA	CASSQSYGVNTEAFF	TGCGCCAGCAGCCAGAGCTACGGGGTGAACACTGAAGCTTTCTTT
TRBV6-1	NA	TRBJ2-5	NA	CASSAHGTPGEETQYF	TGTGCCAGCAGTGCCCACGGGACTCCTGGGGAAGAGACCCAGTACTTC
TRBV29-1	NA	TRBJ1-1	few	CSVAQLRYVRTEAFF	TGCAGCGTTGCACAGCTTAGGTACGTGAGGACTGAAGCTTTCTTT
TRBV7-9	TRBD2	TRBJ2-5	NA	CASSSPASGTRETQYF	TGTGCCAGCAGCTCCCCTGCTAGCGGGACTCGTGAGACCCAGTACTTC
TRBV7-8	NA	TRBJ2-4	NA	CASSSDYRNIQYF	TGTGCCAGCAGCTCCGACTACAGAAACATTCAGTACTTC
TRBV7-9	TRBD1	TRBJ2-1	NA	CASSPTTGTGHNEQFF	TGTGCCAGCAGCCCGACGACAGGGACGGGTCACAATGAGCAGTTCTTC
TRBV2	TRBD1	TRBJ1-5	NA	CASSEPRGMTNSNQPQHF	TGTGCCAGCAGTGAACCCAGGGGGATGACCAATAGCAATCAGCCCCAGCATTTT
TRBV21-1	NA	TRBJ2-7	NA	CASSPGSLASAYEQYF	TGTGCCAGCAGCCCCGGGAGCCTAGCGTCTGCCTACGAGCAGTACTTC
TRBV6-5	NA	TRBJ2-7	NA	CASSYLVNSLYEQYF	TGTGCCAGCAGTTACTTGGTAAATTCCCTCTACGAGCAGTACTTC
TRBV4-1	NA	TRBJ1-5	NA	CASSQHISQPQHF	TGCGCCAGCAGCCAACACATCAGCCAGCCCCAGCATTTT
TRBV4-3	TRBD2	TRBJ2-5	NA	CASSQDRASGQETQYF	TGCGCCAGCAGCCAAGATAGGGCTAGCGGGCAAGAGACCCAGTACTTC